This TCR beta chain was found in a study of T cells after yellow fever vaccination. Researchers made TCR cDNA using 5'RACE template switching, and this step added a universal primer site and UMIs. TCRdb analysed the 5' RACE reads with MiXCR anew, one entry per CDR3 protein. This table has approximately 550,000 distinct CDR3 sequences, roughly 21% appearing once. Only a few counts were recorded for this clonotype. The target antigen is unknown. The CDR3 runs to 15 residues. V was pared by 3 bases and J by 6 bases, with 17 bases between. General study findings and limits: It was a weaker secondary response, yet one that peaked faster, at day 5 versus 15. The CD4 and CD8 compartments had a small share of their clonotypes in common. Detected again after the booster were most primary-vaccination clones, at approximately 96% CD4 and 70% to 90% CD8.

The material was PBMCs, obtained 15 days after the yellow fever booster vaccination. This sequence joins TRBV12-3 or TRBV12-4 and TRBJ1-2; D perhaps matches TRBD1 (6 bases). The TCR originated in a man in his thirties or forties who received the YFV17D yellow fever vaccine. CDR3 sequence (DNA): TGTGCCAGCAGTTTCCAGGACAGATTTGCGGATGGCTACACCTTC. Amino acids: CASSFQDRFADGYTF.